The 22 T cell receptor beta chains listed next were all sequenced from one sample in a study of prognosis after radiotherapy for stage I lung cancer. Two-round multiplex PCR, the amplification method, yielded TCR beta CDR3 from genomic DNA. With primers specific to each TRBV and TRBJ gene, the first-round PCR was performed. A single record per CDR3 protein comes from TCRdb applying MiXCR to the multiplex PCR reads. The repertoire consists of about 31,000 distinct CDR3 sequences, with around 43% occurring once and the leading ten covering over 15%. This sample comprised PBMCs, obtained before or after stereotactic body radiation therapy (not recorded which). The source is a donor over 45 with non-small cell lung cancer.

This clonotype was seen ten or more times. One junction end does not reproduce the germline sequence, and a read error may be involved. The chain joins TRBV7-7 to TRBJ2-5; a possible D gene is TRBD1 (6 bases). The V gene's germline CDR1 is SSHAT and CDR2 FNYEAQ (reference sequence). The CDR3 sequence is 14 residues long. CDR3 bases: TGTGCTAGCAGCCTCACAGGGACACAAGAGACCCAGTACTTC. The encoded protein is CASSLTGTQETQYF.

This clonotype was observed at least ten times. The chain combines TRBV7-2 with TRBJ2-7; TRBD1 matches at 7 bases. Germline CDR1 is SGHTA and CDR2 is FQGNSA. The CDR3 is made up of 15 amino acids. Germline trimming cut 5 bases from V and 0 bases from J; bases unmatched to any gene: 7. CDR3 in amino acids: CASSPRQGGSYEQYF. DNA of the CDR3: TGTGCCAGCAGCCCGCGACAGGGCGGCTCCTACGAGCAGTACTTC.

About this clonotype: A far larger clone is a single base away, which makes a read error likely. The J gene is TRBJ2-2, the V gene TRBV4-3; D uncertain. The CDR3 sequence is 12 residues long. The ends were cut back, 2 bases at V and 11 bases at J, with 9 bases in the middle. CDR1 is LGHNA and CDR2 is YSLEER in the germline V gene. The CDR3 DNA sequence: TGCGCCAGCAGCCAAAGGATGTCAGAGCTGTTTTTT. It encodes CASSQRMSELFF.

This clonotype was recorded only once. A much larger clone differs from this one at a single base, so this may be a read error. The chain recombines TRBV25-1 with TRBJ2-5; TRBD1 or TRBD2 may be the D gene (7 bases each). Germline V gene sequence: CDR1 MGHDK, CDR2 SYGVNS. This CDR3 is built from 14 residues. As DNA, the CDR3 is TGTGCCAGCAGTGGGCAGGGGGGGAGGGAGATCCAGTACTTC. It is translated as CASSGQGGREIQYF.

This clonotype was counted ten times or more. The V and J genes are TRBV5-1 and TRBJ2-3; the match to TRBD1 covers 7 bases. J lost 0 bases, V lost 4 bases, and 8 bases had no gene match. Germline V gene data show CDR1 as SGHRS and CDR2 as YFSETQ. The CDR3 sequence is 16 residues long. In nucleotides, the CDR3 is TGCGCCAGCAGCCAAAGACAGGGTAGGAGCACAGATACGCAGTATTTT. Translating gives CASSQRQGRSTDTQYF.

This clonotype has ten or more counts. CDR3 region: CASSPIPENTEAFF. As DNA, the CDR3 is TGTGCCAGCAGTCCAATCCCAGAGAACACTGAAGCTTTCTTT. The chain links TRBV27 to TRBJ1-1; D remains ambiguous. With 5 bases removed from V and 1 base from J, the gap between germline ends came to 11 bases. CDR3 length: 14 residues. CDR1 and CDR2 (germline): MNHEY, SMNVEV (reference sequence).

This clonotype was seen repeatedly, ten times or more. V gene TRBV2 combines with J gene TRBJ2-4; 9 nucleotides match TRBD1. V lost 7 bases and J lost 10; bases outside the gene matches: 11. Germline V gene data show CDR1 as SNHLY and CDR2 as FYNNEI. CDR3 length: 14 amino acids. The CDR3 loop reads CASKSSGGQGIQYF. CDR3 sequence (DNA): TGTGCCAGCAAGTCAAGCGGAGGACAGGGGATTCAGTACTTC.

This clonotype was counted once. V gene TRBV27 combines with J gene TRBJ1-5, with 8 bases matching TRBD1. V lost 6 bases to trimming and J lost 2 bases; unmatched junction nucleotides: 6. Germline values: CDR1 MNHEY, CDR2 SMNVEV (reference sequence). This CDR3 has 15 residues. As DNA, the CDR3 is TGTGCCAGCAGCGCGACAGGGGCGGGCAATCAGCCCCAGCATTTT. It encodes CASSATGAGNQPQHF.

V is TRBV6-1 and J is TRBJ2-3; D remains unclear. From germline, CDR1 is MNHNS and CDR2 SASEGT. The CDR3 extends over 12 amino acids. The germline V and J ends were trimmed by 7 bases and 7 bases, with 12 bases remaining between them. CDR3 nucleotide sequence: TGTGCCAGCATAAACCAGGTGAATACGCAGTATTTT. It encodes CASINQVNTQYF.

On this clonotype itself: A much larger clone sits a single nucleotide away, making a read error possible. The chain employs TRBV6-1 and TRBJ1-2; TRBD1 matches 10 bases. The CDR3 extends over 16 amino acids. Germline CDR1 reads MNHNS; CDR2 reads SASEGT. The junction had 12 bases not matched to a gene; V was cut back by 7 bases and J by 4 bases. The CDR3, as DNA: TGTGCCAGCATGCAAACCGGGACAGGGGTGGGCTATGGCTACACCTTC. Translation: CASMQTGTGVGYGYTF.

In its sample, this clonotype was seen many times. This chain joins TRBV7-2 and TRBJ2-5, with D maybe TRBD1 (6 bases). In germline, CDR1 is SGHTA, CDR2 FQGNSA. V was clipped by 4 bases and J by 5 bases, with 20 bases between them. CDR3 size: 16 residues. DNA of the CDR3: TGTGCCAGCAGCTCACCCTACAGGGTAGGCAGGGAGACCCAGTACTTC. Residues: CASSSPYRVGRETQYF.

V is TRBV7-9 and J is TRBJ2-4, with D possibly TRBD1 on 5 matching bases. Germline CDR1 and CDR2: SEHNR and FQNEAQ (reference sequence). The V end was cut by 11 bases, the J end by 3 bases, with 17 bases between. The CDR3 sequence is 14 residues long. The CDR3 bases are TGTGCCGCACCCAGGGAAGATGACAAAAACATTCAGTACTTC. Translated, it gives CAAPREDDKNIQYF. The complete variable domain, with remaining parts taken from reference TRBV7-9 and TRBJ2-4, reads DTGVSQNPRHKITKRGQNVTFRCDPISEHNRLYWYRQTLGQGPEFLTYFQNEAQLEKSRLLSDRFSAERPKGSFSTLEIQRTEQGDSAMYLCAAPREDDKNIQYFGAGTRLSVL.

Here the CDR3 reads CASSERVLRCEQYF. In DNA form, the CDR3 reads TGTGCCAGCAGTGAAAGAGTCCTCCGGTGCGAGCAGTACTTC. The chain combines TRBV2 with TRBJ2-7; D uncertain. Germline V gives CDR1 SNHLY, CDR2 FYNNEI. The CDR3 length is 14 residues. V was shortened by 2 bases and J by 6 bases, with 14 bases between the two germline ends. The variable domain in full, with the rest retrieved from reference TRBV2 and TRBJ2-7, is EPEVTQTPSHQVTQMGQEVILRCVPISNHLYFYWYRQILGQKVEFLVSFYNNEISEKSEIFDDQFSVERPDGSNFTLKIRSTKLEDSAMYFCASSERVLRCEQYFGPGTRLTVT.

Concerning this clonotype: At one boundary the junction diverges from the germline segment, which might be a read error. The chain is built from TRBV6-2 or TRBV6-3 and TRBJ2-2, with a tentative D call TRBD1 (6 bases). The germline V gene encodes CDR1 MNHEY and CDR2 SVGEGT. This CDR3 has 15 residues. CDR3 bases: TGTGCCAGTAGTTTACAGGGATGGGACACCGGGGATCTGTTTTTT. Encoded protein: CASSLQGWDTGDLFF.

This clonotype was detected ten times or more. V usage is TRBV5-6 and J usage is TRBJ2-1; TRBD2 might be the D (6 bases). Germline V gives CDR1 SGHDT, CDR2 YYEEEE. This CDR3 is built from 13 residues. Trimming pared 3 bases from V and 4 bases from J, leaving 8 bases between. The CDR3 reads CASSWGVYNEQFF. CDR3 bases: TGTGCCAGCAGCTGGGGGGTTTACAATGAGCAGTTCTTC.

To note about this clonotype: This likely traces to a read error, being one base from a far larger clone. The chain links TRBV6-9 to TRBJ2-7, with TRBD1 identical over 7 bases. CDR1 is MNHGY and CDR2 is SVAAGI in the germline V gene. The CDR3 length is 15 residues. The CDR3 loop is CSSSTGQASLYEQYF. CDR3 DNA sequence: TGTTCCAGCAGTACCGGACAGGCTAGCCTCTACGAGCAGTACTTC.

About this clonotype itself: A far larger clone differs by one base, so this is likely a read error. The chain is built from TRBV6-8 and TRBJ2-7, with 10 bases that match TRBD1. Germline-derived CDR1 and CDR2 are MNHGY and SAAAGT. The CDR3 covers 14 residues. In DNA form, the CDR3 reads TGTGCCAGCATTCGGGACAGGGGAATCTACGATCAGTACTTC. It specifies CASIRDRGIYDQYF.

In the case of this clonotype: This may be a read error, as it is one base from a much larger clone. The CDR3 end shows no conserved phenylalanine or tryptophan, and so a read error is likely. The CDR3 loop is CASKGTGGSYGYTI. The CDR3 DNA is TGTGCCAGCAAAGGGACAGGGGGCAGCTATGGCTACACCATC. The rearrangement joins TRBV6-1 to TRBJ1-2, with 12 bases fitting TRBD1. V shed 7 bases and J 4 bases; nucleotides not matched to a gene: 4. The CDR3 covers 14 residues. Germline CDR1 reads MNHNS; CDR2 reads SASEGT.

This clonotype was counted at least ten times. This chain joins TRBV12-3 or TRBV12-4 and TRBJ2-1; either TRBD1 or TRBD2 may fit D (5 bases each). The V end was cut by 6 bases, the J end by 2 bases, with 14 bases between. The CDR3 spans 15 residues. In DNA, the CDR3 is TGTGCCAGCAGCCCAGGTCGGGGCACCTACAATGAGCAGTTCTTC. As protein: CASSPGRGTYNEQFF.

As for this clonotype: With a much larger clone just one base away, this may be a read error. This sequence joins TRBV28 and TRBJ2-5, with TRBD2 as a possible D gene (5 bases). The CDR3 totals 14 residues. In germline, CDR1 is MDHEN, CDR2 SYDVKM. The chain's CDR3 is CASSPTGVLETQHF. CDR3 coding DNA: TGTGCCAGCAGCCCAACCGGGGTTCTCGAGACCCAGCACTTC.

There are many counts of this clonotype. The chain is built from TRBV19 and TRBJ2-2; possibly TRBD1 or TRBD2 for D (5 bases each). CDR3 size: 16 residues. In germline, CDR1 is LNHDA, CDR2 SQIVND (reference sequence). The V end lost 2 bases, the J end lost 6 bases, and 16 bases lay between the germline ends. The CDR3 is CASSIHTSGRPGELFF. The CDR3 DNA follows: TGTGCCAGTAGTATACACACATCGGGGCGGCCCGGGGAGCTGTTTTTT.

By sample fraction, this clonotype is medium-sized. This chain connects TRBV6-4 to TRBJ2-2, with TRBD2 matching over 8 bases. This CDR3 has 14 residues. V trimming: 4 bases; J trimming: 6 bases; junction bases outside the gene matches: 4. Germline values: CDR1 MRHNA, CDR2 SNTAGT. CDR3 coding DNA: TGTGCCAGCAGTGTATCGGGGGGGGCCGGGGAGCTGTTTTTT. It encodes CASSVSGGAGELFF.